This T cell receptor (beta chain) was obtained from a study of shared clonotypes between healthy human individuals. Assay used: immunoSEQ multiplex PCR; TCRdb lists only in-frame clones, some missing. The profile shows around 550,000 clones, 90% to 95% of them singletons. Naive CD8 isolation took CD45RO-negative cells positively selected for CCR7 and excluded terminally differentiated effector memory CD45RA+ cells. CDR3 size: 14 residues. The ends lost 8 bases at V and 4 bases at J; junction bases unmatched: 6. Germline CDR1 reads MDHEN; CDR2 reads SYDVKM. Material for sequencing was naive CD8+ T cells sorted from blood. The chain employs TRBV28 and TRBJ1-5; 9 bases match TRBD1. This receptor was obtained from a woman aged 25-40 years in good health. In DNA form, the CDR3 reads TGTGCCAGCGGTGGACAGGGGCGTAATCAGCCCCAGCATTTT. Encoded protein: CASGGQGRNQPQHF.